This T cell receptor (beta chain) was obtained from a study of shared clonotypes between healthy human individuals. Study-level background: Used for every donor were three CD4 naive, three CD4 memory, two CD8 naive and one CD8 memory plate.

Findings of the study overall: Blood was the only sampled material, and tissue repertoires likely differ.

V lost 1 base to trimming and J lost 0 bases, with 9 bases between them. This CDR3 contains 15 residues. Per the germline V gene, CDR1 is SGHTA and CDR2 is FQGNSA. As to this clone: Its specificity is not known.

Measured with immunoSEQ multiplex PCR; TCRdb has only the in-frame clones, and not every one. The sample gives around 2.5 million clones, roughly 93% of which show up once; 0.36% is in the top ten. The chain links TRBV7-2 to TRBJ2-5; D gene unclear. Sequencing used naive CD4+ T cells from PBMCs. Subset given: CD45RA+ positively selected. The TCR comes from a young man in good health. Some clones in this sample may be carry-over from other donors' samples. In DNA, the CDR3 is TGTGCCAGCAGCTTAGTAAAGGCCGACCAAGAGACCCAGTACTTC. This encodes CASSLVKADQETQYF.